A selection of T cell receptor beta chains follows, all from one sample in a study of early T cells in non-severe SARS-CoV-2 infection. MiXCR was run by TCRdb on the 5' RACE reads, yielding one entry per CDR3 protein. The table lists 85,000 to 90,000 distinct CDR3 sequences, 14% of them singletons. The source material was whole blood. The receptors stem from an adult who was a healthcare worker with PCR-confirmed SARS-CoV-2 infection or an uninfected control (not recorded which). Both conserved end residues are part of each CDR3. Each record gives: D gene, J gene, clone size, V gene, CDR3 protein, CDR3 DNA. A D gene is named only where the DNA matches it firmly. Size is stated for part of the rows, as once, few or many counts, or as a class when the clone is expanded.

>-|TRBJ2-3|few|TRBV19
CATNPSSTDTQYF
TGTGCCACCAACCCCTCTAGCACAGATACGCAGTATTTT
>-|TRBJ2-5|once|TRBV6-1
CASSERTDQETQYF
TGTGCCAGCAGTGAGAGGACGGACCAAGAGACCCAGTACTTC
>-|TRBJ2-6|-|TRBV6-5
CASSRTDSGANVLTF
TGTGCCAGCAGTCGGACAGACTCTGGGGCCAACGTCCTGACTTTC
>-|TRBJ2-6|few|TRBV7-9
CASSLGLSGANVLTF
TGTGCCAGCAGCTTAGGCTTATCTGGGGCCAACGTCCTGACTTTC
>TRBD1|TRBJ2-2|few|TRBV3-1
CASSQGTGGTGELFF
TGTGCCAGCAGCCAGGGAACAGGGGGCACCGGGGAGCTGTTTTTT
>-|TRBJ1-1|-|TRBV19
CASGRQMNTEAFF
TGTGCCAGCGGGCGGCAGATGAACACTGAAGCTTTCTTT
>-|TRBJ1-5|-|TRBV12-3/TRBV12-4
CASSLLQYNQPQHF
TGTGCCAGCAGTTTACTACAGTATAATCAGCCCCAGCATTTT
>TRBD2|TRBJ2-5|few|TRBV29-1
CSARLAGEETQYF
TGCAGCGCCCGACTAGCGGGGGAAGAGACCCAGTACTTC
>-|TRBJ2-7|-|TRBV24-1
CATSALGTHLREQYF
TGTGCCACCAGTGCCCTCGGGACTCATCTTCGCGAGCAGTACTTC
>-|TRBJ1-1|few|TRBV12-3/TRBV12-4
CASSFVSTEAFF
TGTGCCAGCAGTTTCGTAAGCACTGAAGCTTTCTTT
>TRBD1|TRBJ1-2|-|TRBV7-9
CASSLGGQQFDYTF
TGTGCCAGCAGCTTAGGGGGACAGCAGTTCGACTACACCTTC
>TRBD2|TRBJ2-2|-|TRBV4-2
CASSRQLAGGQNTGELFF
TGTGCCAGCAGCCGCCAACTAGCGGGAGGACAGAACACCGGGGAGCTGTTTTTT
>-|TRBJ1-4|-|TRBV4-1
CASSPLVRGPTNEKLFF
TGCGCCAGCAGCCCTCTGGTCCGGGGGCCAACTAATGAAAAACTGTTTTTT
>TRBD1|TRBJ1-3|few|TRBV10-3
CAISGTGKGNTIYF
TGTGCCATCAGCGGGACAGGGAAGGGAAACACCATATATTTT
>TRBD2|TRBJ2-7|-|TRBV20-1
CSARDYEAGAYEQYF
TGCAGTGCTAGGGACTATGAAGCGGGGGCCTACGAGCAGTACTTC
>-|TRBJ1-1|-|TRBV5-1
CASRVGAPMNTEAFF
TGCGCCAGCAGGGTGGGGGCCCCCATGAACACTGAAGCTTTCTTT